This TCR beta chain was sequenced for a study of shared clonotypes between healthy human individuals. Whole-study results and caveats: It was the non-shared clonotypes that had lower generation probabilities than clonotypes shared by all four donors. On the whole, naive subsets had larger estimated richness than memory subsets had. Sampling involved blood alone; tissue repertoires likely differ.

Per the germline V gene, CDR1 is GTSNPN and CDR2 is SVGIG (reference sequence). This CDR3 has 12 amino acids. V shed 4 bases and J shed 4 bases, with 10 bases lying between them. In regard to this clone: Its matching antigen is unknown.

As originally analysed: As immunoSEQ supplied junction-only sequences (without quality scores), filtering differed. Repertoires were generated with immunoSEQ multiplex PCR, while TCRdb's copy carries only in-frame clones and drops some. V and J calls and clone size come straight from that table; D and trimming were deduced from the DNA. The sample includes about 2.4 million clones, 90% to 95% of them seen just once. V is TRBV30 and J is TRBJ2-5, with D tentatively TRBD2 (5 bases). This receptor was taken from a man aged 18 to 35 in good health. Some clones in this sample may be carry-over from other donors' samples. The material sequenced was naive CD4+ T cells from PBMCs. Stated subset: CD45RA+ positively selected. CDR3 region: CAWKEAGETQYF. CDR3 nucleotides: TGTGCCTGGAAGGAGGCCGGAGAGACCCAGTACTTC.